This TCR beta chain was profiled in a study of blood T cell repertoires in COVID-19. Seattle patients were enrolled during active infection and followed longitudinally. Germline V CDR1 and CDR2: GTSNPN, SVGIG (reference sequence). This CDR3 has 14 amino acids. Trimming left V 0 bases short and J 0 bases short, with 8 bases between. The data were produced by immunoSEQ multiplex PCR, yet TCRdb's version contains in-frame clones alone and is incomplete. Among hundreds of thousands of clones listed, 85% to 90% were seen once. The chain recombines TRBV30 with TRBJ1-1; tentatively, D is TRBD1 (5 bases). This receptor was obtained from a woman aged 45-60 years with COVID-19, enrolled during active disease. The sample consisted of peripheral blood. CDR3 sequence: CAWSVPGMNTEAFF. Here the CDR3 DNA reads TGTGCCTGGAGTGTACCAGGGATGAACACTGAAGCTTTCTTT. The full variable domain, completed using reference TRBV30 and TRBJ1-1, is SQTIHQWPATLVQPVGSPLSLECTVEGTSNPNLYWYRQAAGRGLQLLFYSVGIGQISSEVPQNLSASRPQDRQFILSSKKLLLSDSGFYLCAWSVPGMNTEAFFGQGTRLTVV.